This passage covers 12 T cell receptor beta chains from one sample sequenced in a study of T-cell reconstitution after alpha-beta-depleted transplantation in children. The TCRbeta library incorporated unique molecular identifiers. TCRdb fed the PCR reads into MiXCR, producing one record per CDR3 protein. The table lists 200,000 to 300,000 distinct CDR3 sequences, about 11% of them singletons, with about 2.6% in the top ten. The material was PBMCs from the stem cell graft donor, obtained from the stem cell graft. All receptors come from a human donor who donated a stem cell graft to a child with acute lymphoblastic leukemia.

The J gene is TRBJ1-5, the V gene TRBV11-1; possibly TRBD1 for D (5 bases). Trimming stripped 5 bases from V and 2 bases from J, with 22 bases between. The CDR3 has 18 amino acids. Per the germline V gene, CDR1 is SGHAT and CDR2 is FQDESV (reference sequence). The CDR3 protein is CASSPFTVGGGGNQPQHF. The CDR3 bases are TGTGCCAGCAGCCCATTTACGGTTGGGGGGGGAGGCAATCAGCCCCAGCATTTT.

This clonotype showed up many times. The gene calls are TRBV19 and TRBJ1-5; possibly TRBD1 for D (5 bases). Trimming pared 1 base from V and 6 bases from J, leaving 16 bases between. This CDR3 contains 16 residues. CDR1 is LNHDA and CDR2 is SQIVND in the germline V gene (reference sequence). CDR3: CASSIGSAGFSQPQHF. For the CDR3, the DNA is TGTGCCAGTAGTATAGGGTCGGCAGGGTTTTCTCAGCCCCAGCATTTT.

This clonotype was seen many times. V is TRBV5-1 and J is TRBJ2-7; unclear D gene. V lost 0 bases, J lost 2 bases, and 12 bases lay in between. The germline CDR1 and CDR2 sequences are SGHRS and YFSETQ. The CDR3 contains 15 residues. As DNA, the CDR3 is TGCGCCAGCAGCTTGGATAGTCGGAACGCCTACGAGCAGTACTTC. It encodes CASSLDSRNAYEQYF.

This clonotype was observed at least ten times. V and J are TRBV18 and TRBJ1-1, with 8 positions matching TRBD1. This CDR3 is built from 17 residues. Per the germline V gene, CDR1 is KGHSH and CDR2 is LQKENI. Trimming at V came to 7 bases and at J to 0 bases, leaving 13 bases not matched to a gene. CDR3 sequence: CASFRPSRGLLNTEAFF. The CDR3 DNA reads TGTGCCAGCTTCCGCCCTTCCAGGGGGCTTCTGAACACTGAAGCTTTCTTT. The whole variable domain, remainder taken from reference TRBV18 and TRBJ1-1, is NAGVMQNPRHLVRRRGQEARLRCSPMKGHSHVYWYRQLPEEGLKFMVYLQKENIIDESGMPKERFSAEFPKEGPSILRIQQVVRGDSAAYFCASFRPSRGLLNTEAFFGQGTRLTVV.

Worth noting for this clonotype: A much more abundant neighbour one base away suggests this may be a read error. The V gene is TRBV6-1, the J gene TRBJ2-7, with 8 bases identical to TRBD2. Germline V CDR1 and CDR2: MNHNS, SASEGT. This CDR3 has 17 residues. Unmatched junction bases numbered 13, after V lost 2 bases and J lost 4 bases. CDR3 amino acids: CASSEIGPGLGFYEQYF. CDR3 coding DNA: TGTGCCAGCAGTGAAATCGGACCGGGACTAGGTTTTTACGAGCAGTACTTC.

V is TRBV20-1 and J is TRBJ2-5, with TRBD2 matching 8 bases. Germline V lookup: CDR1 DFQATT, CDR2 SNEGSKA (reference sequence). The J segment lost 5 bases and the V segment lost 1 base, leaving 3 bases of the junction unmatched. CDR3 size: 13 residues. The CDR3 reads CSARVPGGETQYF. DNA for the CDR3: TGCAGTGCTAGAGTGCCGGGAGGGGAGACCCAGTACTTC.

The V and J genes are TRBV6-1 and TRBJ2-3; D call uncertain. The CDR3 totals 17 residues. Germline CDR1 MNHNS, CDR2 SASEGT. V lost 6 bases and J lost 0, with 19 bases in between. The CDR3 nucleotides are TGTGCCAGCAGCCCGCCTCACGGCGCCCCTAGCACAGATACGCAGTATTTT. Translation gives CASSPPHGAPSTDTQYF.

At least ten counts were recorded for this clonotype. The chain combines TRBV25-1 with TRBJ2-7, with D perhaps assigned TRBD1 or TRBD2 (6 bases each). The CDR3 length is 14 residues. The V end lost 4 bases, the J end lost 2 bases, and 12 bases lay between the germline ends. The germline gives CDR1 MGHDK, CDR2 SYGVNS. DNA for the CDR3: TGTGCCAGCAGTGGGGGGGACAAAACCTACGAGCAGTACTTC. It yields the protein CASSGGDKTYEQYF.

This clonotype was counted at least ten times. The V call is TRBV7-2, the J call TRBJ2-3; no firm D call. This CDR3 is 14 amino acids long. V lost 4 bases and J 2 bases, leaving 10 bases between the germline ends. Germline CDR1 is SGHTA and CDR2 is FQGNSA. This CDR3 reads CASSSDFYTDTQYF. The CDR3 region has the DNA TGTGCCAGCAGCTCAGATTTTTACACAGATACGCAGTATTTT.

The sample holds many counts of this clonotype. The chain links TRBV20-1 to TRBJ2-1, with 9 bases matching TRBD2. J was trimmed by 1 base and V by 5 bases; bases with no gene match: 9. In germline, CDR1 is DFQATT, CDR2 SNEGSKA (reference sequence). The CDR3 is 16 amino acids. CDR3 in DNA: TGCAGTGCTCCGCCTCATAGCGGGAGTTCCTACAATGAGCAGTTCTTC. It codes for CSAPPHSGSSYNEQFF.

At least ten counts were recorded for this clonotype. The CDR3 DNA sequence: TGTGCCAGCAGTTGGGCCCTTGGCAATGAGCAGTTCTTC. Its protein product is CASSWALGNEQFF. The chain carries TRBV6-5 and TRBJ2-1; D gene unclear. The CDR3 runs 13 residues. Trimming cost V 4 bases and J 6 bases, with 10 bases left between them. The V gene's germline CDR1 is MNHEY and CDR2 SVGAGI.

This clonotype was found many times. The rearrangement uses TRBV18 and TRBJ2-1, with D tentatively TRBD1 or TRBD2 (5 bases each). Trimming pared 1 base from V and 9 bases from J, leaving 13 bases between. Germline assignment: CDR1 KGHSH and CDR2 LQKENI. The CDR3 contains 14 residues. The CDR3 sequence: CASSPLHERGEQFF. The CDR3 DNA is TGTGCCAGCTCACCACTTCATGAGAGGGGTGAGCAGTTCTTC.